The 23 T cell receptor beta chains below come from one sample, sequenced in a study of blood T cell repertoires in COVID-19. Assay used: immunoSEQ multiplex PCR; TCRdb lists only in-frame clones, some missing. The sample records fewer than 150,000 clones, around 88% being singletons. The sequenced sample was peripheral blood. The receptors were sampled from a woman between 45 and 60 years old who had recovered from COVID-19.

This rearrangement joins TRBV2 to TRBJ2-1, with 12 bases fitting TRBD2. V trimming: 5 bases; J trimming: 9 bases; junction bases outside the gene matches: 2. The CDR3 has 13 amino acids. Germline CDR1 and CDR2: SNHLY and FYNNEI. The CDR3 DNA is TGTGCCAGCAGTCCTAGCGGGGGGGGTGAGCAGTTCTTC. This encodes CASSPSGGGEQFF.

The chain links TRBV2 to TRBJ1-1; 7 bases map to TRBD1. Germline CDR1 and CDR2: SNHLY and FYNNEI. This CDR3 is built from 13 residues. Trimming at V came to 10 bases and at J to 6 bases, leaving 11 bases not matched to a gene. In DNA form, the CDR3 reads TGTGCCACCACCGGGACAGCTACCCCTGAAGCTTTCTTT. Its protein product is CATTGTATPEAFF. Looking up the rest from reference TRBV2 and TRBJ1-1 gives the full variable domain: EPEVTQTPSHQVTQMGQEVILRCVPISNHLYFYWYRQILGQKVEFLVSFYNNEISEKSEIFDDQFSVERPDGSNFTLKIRSTKLEDSAMYFCATTGTATPEAFFGQGTRLTVV.

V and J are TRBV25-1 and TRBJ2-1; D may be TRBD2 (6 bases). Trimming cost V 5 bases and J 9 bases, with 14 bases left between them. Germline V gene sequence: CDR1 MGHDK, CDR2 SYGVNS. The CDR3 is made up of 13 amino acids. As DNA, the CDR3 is TGTGCCAGCAGTCTACCGGGCGGGACTGAGCAGTTCTTC. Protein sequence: CASSLPGGTEQFF.

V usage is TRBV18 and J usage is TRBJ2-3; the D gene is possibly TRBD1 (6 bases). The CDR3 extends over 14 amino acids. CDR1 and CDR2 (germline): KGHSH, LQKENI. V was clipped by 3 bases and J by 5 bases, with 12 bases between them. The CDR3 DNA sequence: TGTGCCAGCTCACCGAGTACAGGGAGAGATACGCAGTATTTT. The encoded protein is CASSPSTGRDTQYF.

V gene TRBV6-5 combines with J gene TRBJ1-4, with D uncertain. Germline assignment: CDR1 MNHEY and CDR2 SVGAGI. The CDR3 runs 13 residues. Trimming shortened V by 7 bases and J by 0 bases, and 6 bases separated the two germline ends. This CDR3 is CASIGSTNEKLFF. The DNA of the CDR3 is TGTGCCAGCATTGGCTCAACTAATGAAAAACTGTTTTTT.

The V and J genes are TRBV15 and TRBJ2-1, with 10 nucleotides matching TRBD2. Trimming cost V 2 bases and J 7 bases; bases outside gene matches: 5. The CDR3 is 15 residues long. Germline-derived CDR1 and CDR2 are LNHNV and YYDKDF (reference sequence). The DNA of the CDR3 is TGTGCCACCAGCAGACTAGCGGGAGTAGGAAATGAGCAGTTCTTC. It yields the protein CATSRLAGVGNEQFF.

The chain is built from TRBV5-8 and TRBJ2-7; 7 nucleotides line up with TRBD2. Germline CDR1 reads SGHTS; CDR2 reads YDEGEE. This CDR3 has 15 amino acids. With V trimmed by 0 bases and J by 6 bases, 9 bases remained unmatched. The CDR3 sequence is CASSLGHPSGIEQYF. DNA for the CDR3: TGTGCCAGCAGCTTGGGACACCCCAGCGGGATCGAGCAGTACTTC.

CDR3: CATSYGSSYEQYF. The CDR3 bases are TGTGCCACTTCCTACGGTTCTTCCTACGAGCAGTACTTC. The chain combines TRBV24-1 with TRBJ2-7; no clear D gene. From germline, CDR1 is KGHDR and CDR2 SFDVKD. Trimming removed 10 bases at V and 1 base at J, with 13 bases between. The CDR3 sequence is 13 residues long.

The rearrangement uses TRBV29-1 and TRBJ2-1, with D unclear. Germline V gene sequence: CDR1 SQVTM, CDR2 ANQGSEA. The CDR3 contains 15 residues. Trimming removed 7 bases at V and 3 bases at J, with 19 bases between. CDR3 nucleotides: TGCAGCGCCAGAGGATCAGCCGTGGTCTACAATGAGCAGTTCTTC. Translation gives CSARGSAVVYNEQFF.

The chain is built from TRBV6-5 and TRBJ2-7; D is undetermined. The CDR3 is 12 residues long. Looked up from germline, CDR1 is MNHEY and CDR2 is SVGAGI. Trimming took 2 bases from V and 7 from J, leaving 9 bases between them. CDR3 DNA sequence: TGTGCCAGCAGTTACGCCCAGTTTGAGCAGTACTTC. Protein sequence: CASSYAQFEQYF.

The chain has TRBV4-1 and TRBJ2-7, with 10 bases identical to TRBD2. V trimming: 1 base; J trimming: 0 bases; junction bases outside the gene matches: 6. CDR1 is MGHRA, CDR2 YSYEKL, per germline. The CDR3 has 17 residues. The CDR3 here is CASSQGFSGGSSYEQYF. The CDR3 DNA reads TGCGCCAGCAGCCAAGGGTTTAGCGGGGGGAGCTCCTACGAGCAGTACTTC.

In nucleotides, the CDR3 is TGCGCCAGCAAGTTGGAGGGAAAGCTGTTTTTT. It codes for CASKLEGKLFF. This chain uses TRBV5-1 with TRBJ2-2; D perhaps matches TRBD2 (6 bases). CDR1 is SGHRS and CDR2 is YFSETQ in the germline V gene. V lost 6 bases and J 12 bases, leaving 12 bases between the germline ends. The CDR3 sequence is 11 residues long.

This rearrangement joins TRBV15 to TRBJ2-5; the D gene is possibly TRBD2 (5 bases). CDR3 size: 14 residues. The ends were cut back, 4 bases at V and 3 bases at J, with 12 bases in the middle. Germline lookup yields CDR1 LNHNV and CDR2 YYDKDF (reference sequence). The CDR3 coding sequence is TGTGCCACCAGCATATTCGGGGTTAAAGAGACCCAGTACTTC. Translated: CATSIFGVKETQYF.

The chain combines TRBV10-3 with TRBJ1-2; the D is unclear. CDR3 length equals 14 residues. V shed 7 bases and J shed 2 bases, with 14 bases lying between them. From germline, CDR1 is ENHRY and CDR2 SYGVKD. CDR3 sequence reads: CAIMAGRWNYGYTF. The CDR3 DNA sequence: TGTGCCATCATGGCGGGGAGATGGAACTATGGCTACACCTTC.

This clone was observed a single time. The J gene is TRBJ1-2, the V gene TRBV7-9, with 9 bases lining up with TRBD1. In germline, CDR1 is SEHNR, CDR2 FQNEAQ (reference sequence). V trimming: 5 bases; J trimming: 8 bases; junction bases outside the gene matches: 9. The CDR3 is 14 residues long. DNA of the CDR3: TGTGCCAGCAGCAAACGGACAGGGGATGGCGGCTACACCTTC. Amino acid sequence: CASSKRTGDGGYTF. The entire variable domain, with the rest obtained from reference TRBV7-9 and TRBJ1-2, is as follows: DTGVSQNPRHKITKRGQNVTFRCDPISEHNRLYWYRQTLGQGPEFLTYFQNEAQLEKSRLLSDRFSAERPKGSFSTLEIQRTEQGDSAMYLCASSKRTGDGGYTFGSGTRLTVV.

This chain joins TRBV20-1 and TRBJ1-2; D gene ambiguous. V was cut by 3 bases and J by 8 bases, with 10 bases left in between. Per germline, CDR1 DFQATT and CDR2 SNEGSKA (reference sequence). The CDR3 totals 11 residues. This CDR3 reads CSASLSGGYTF. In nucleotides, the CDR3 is TGCAGTGCTAGTTTATCCGGGGGCTACACCTTC.

The chain's CDR3 is CASSQGDGFNQPQHF. DNA of the CDR3: TGTGCCAGCAGCCAAGGGGATGGGTTCAATCAGCCCCAGCATTTT. The gene calls are TRBV7-9 and TRBJ1-5; perhaps TRBD1 as D (5 bases). V shed 5 bases and J shed 3 bases, with 14 bases lying between them. This CDR3 spans 15 amino acids. Germline assignment: CDR1 SEHNR and CDR2 FQNEAQ (reference sequence). The full variable domain, with the rest looked up from reference TRBV7-9 and TRBJ1-5, is DTGVSQNPRHKITKRGQNVTFRCDPISEHNRLYWYRQTLGQGPEFLTYFQNEAQLEKSRLLSDRFSAERPKGSFSTLEIQRTEQGDSAMYLCASSQGDGFNQPQHFGDGTRLSIL.

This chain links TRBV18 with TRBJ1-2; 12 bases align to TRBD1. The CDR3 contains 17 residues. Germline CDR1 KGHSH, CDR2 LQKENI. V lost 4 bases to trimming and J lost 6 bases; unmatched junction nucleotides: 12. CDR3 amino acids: CASSQRTGTGGDHGYTF. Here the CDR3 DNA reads TGTGCCAGCTCACAGCGTACCGGGACAGGGGGCGACCATGGCTACACCTTC.

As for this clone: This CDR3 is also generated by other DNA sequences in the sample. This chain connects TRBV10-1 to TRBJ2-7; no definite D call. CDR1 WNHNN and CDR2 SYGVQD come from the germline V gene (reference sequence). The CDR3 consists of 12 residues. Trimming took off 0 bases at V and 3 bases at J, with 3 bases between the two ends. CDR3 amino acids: CASSESGYEQYF. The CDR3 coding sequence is TGCGCCAGCAGTGAGTCCGGCTACGAGCAGTACTTC.

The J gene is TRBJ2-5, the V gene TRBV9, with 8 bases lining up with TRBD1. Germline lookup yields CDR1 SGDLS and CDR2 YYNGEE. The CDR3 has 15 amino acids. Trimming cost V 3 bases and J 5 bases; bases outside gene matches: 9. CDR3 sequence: CASSARQGIRETQYF. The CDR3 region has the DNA TGTGCCAGCAGCGCACGACAGGGGATTAGGGAGACCCAGTACTTC.

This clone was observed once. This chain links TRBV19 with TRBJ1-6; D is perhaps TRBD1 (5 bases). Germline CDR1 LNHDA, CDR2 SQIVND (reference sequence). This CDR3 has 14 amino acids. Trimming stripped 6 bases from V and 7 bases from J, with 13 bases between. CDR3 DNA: TGTGCCAGTAGGCGGCAGGGCCTGAATTCACCCCTCCACTTT. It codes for CASRRQGLNSPLHF.

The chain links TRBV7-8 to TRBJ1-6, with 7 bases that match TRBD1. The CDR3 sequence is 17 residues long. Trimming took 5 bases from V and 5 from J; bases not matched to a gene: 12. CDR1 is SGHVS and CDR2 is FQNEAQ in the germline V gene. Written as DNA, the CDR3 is TGTGCCAGCAGCCCTACGAGATTTGACAGGGATAATTCACCCCTCCACTTT. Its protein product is CASSPTRFDRDNSPLHF.

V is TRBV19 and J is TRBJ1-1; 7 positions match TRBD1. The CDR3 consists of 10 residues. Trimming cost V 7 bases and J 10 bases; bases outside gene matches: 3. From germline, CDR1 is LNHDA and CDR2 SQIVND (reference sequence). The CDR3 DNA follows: TGTGCCAGTATGGACAGGAGAGCTTTCTTT. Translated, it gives CASMDRRAFF.